This entry describes one T cell receptor beta chain. This CDR3 spans 14 amino acids. Germline CDR1 is SGHVS and CDR2 is FQNEAQ. Trimming removed 4 bases from V and 3 bases from J, with 10 bases in between. The data stem from a study of T-cell memory formation after mild COVID-19. A single record per CDR3 protein comes from TCRdb applying MiXCR to the 5' RACE reads. In the table there are nearly 110,000 distinct CDR3 sequences, under 15% of which are singletons. Material: PBMCs or a T cell subset sorted from them (not recorded which). J is TRBJ2-1 and V is TRBV7-8, with a tentative D call TRBD2 (5 bases). The receptor was isolated from an adult woman who had mild COVID-19 (a few samples of this study predate the infection). Cell type and time point are not known. CDR3 DNA: TGTGCCAGCAGCTCAGAGCGGAGCTACAATGAGCAGTTCTTC. It encodes CASSSERSYNEQFF.